This entry lists 32 T cell receptor beta chains sequenced from one sample in a study of T-cell memory formation after mild COVID-19. TCRdb reanalysed the 5' RACE reads using MiXCR and keeps one entry per CDR3 protein. This sample yields about 57,000 distinct CDR3 sequences, of which 12% are seen a single time; approximately 24% belongs to the top ten. The sequencing input was PBMCs or a T cell subset sorted from them (not recorded which). All receptors come from a man younger than 35 who had mild COVID-19 (a few samples of this study predate the infection). Cell type and time point are not known.

This clonotype came up many times. The chain links TRBV10-2 to TRBJ2-7, with a tentative D call TRBD1 (6 bases). Trimming removed 6 bases at V and 1 base at J, with 10 bases between. Germline lookup yields CDR1 WSHSY and CDR2 SAAADI. This CDR3 is 13 amino acids long. CDR3 amino acids: CASRQGRSYEQYV. CDR3 sequence (DNA): TGCGCCAGCAGGCAGGGGAGATCCTACGAGCAGTACGTC.

This clonotype came up a few times. V is TRBV7-3 and J is TRBJ2-2, with 7 bases fitting TRBD1. Trimming removed 3 bases from V and 6 bases from J; junction bases left unmatched: 7. From germline, CDR1 is SGHTA and CDR2 FQGTGA. This CDR3 region has 15 residues. The CDR3 bases are TGTGCCAGCAGCTTTGCTGGGCAGGGGGCCGGGGAGCTGTTTTTT. Translated, it gives CASSFAGQGAGELFF. The variable domain in full, completed from reference TRBV7-3 and TRBJ2-2, reads GAGVSQTPSNKVTEKGKYVELRCDPISGHTALYWYRQSLGQGPEFLIYFQGTGAADDSGLPNDRFFAVRPEGSVSTLKIQRTERGDSAVYLCASSFAGQGAGELFFGEGSRLTVL.

V and J are TRBV30 and TRBJ1-5, with D perhaps TRBD1 (6 bases). Trimming stripped 0 bases from V and 4 bases from J, with 7 bases between. Germline assignment: CDR1 GTSNPN and CDR2 SVGIG (reference sequence). The CDR3 consists of 13 residues. The CDR3 region is CAWSVTGNQPQHF. The CDR3 DNA reads TGTGCCTGGAGTGTTACAGGGAATCAGCCCCAGCATTTT.

The genes are TRBV27 and TRBJ2-3; 10 nucleotides line up with TRBD1. V lost 7 bases and J lost 2; bases outside the gene matches: 12. The CDR3 is made up of 17 amino acids. Germline V gives CDR1 MNHEY, CDR2 SMNVEV (reference sequence). This CDR3 is CASTPSPGTGVTDTQYF. The DNA for the CDR3 is TGTGCCAGCACCCCTTCCCCCGGGACAGGGGTCACAGATACGCAGTATTTT.

The rearrangement links TRBV5-4 to TRBJ2-3, with 7 bases identical to TRBD2. V shed 4 bases and J 3 bases; nucleotides not matched to a gene: 8. Germline CDR1 reads SGHNT; CDR2 reads YYREEE (reference sequence). The CDR3 runs 15 residues. CDR3 loop: CASSRRLAVTDTQYF. CDR3 bases: TGTGCCAGCAGCCGAAGGCTAGCGGTGACAGATACGCAGTATTTT.

This clonotype appeared many times. The chain combines TRBV29-1 with TRBJ2-3; 12 bases line up with TRBD1. V lost 5 bases, J lost 5 bases, and 11 bases stayed unmatched. Germline CDR1 reads SQVTM; CDR2 reads ANQGSEA. The CDR3 is made up of 16 amino acids. The chain's CDR3 is CSVIKSGTGGVDTQYF. For the CDR3, the DNA is TGCAGCGTTATAAAGTCCGGGACAGGGGGCGTAGATACGCAGTATTTT.

This clonotype has a count of ten or more. The V and J genes are TRBV20-1 and TRBJ2-7, with TRBD1 identical over 9 bases. The CDR3 spans 13 residues. Per germline, CDR1 DFQATT and CDR2 SNEGSKA (reference sequence). V was pared by 3 bases and J by 2 bases, with 2 bases of the junction left unmatched. The DNA of the CDR3 is TGCAGTGCTAGGTGGACAGGGGCCTACGAGCAGTACTTC. It translates to CSARWTGAYEQYF.

This sequence joins TRBV6-5 and TRBJ1-1, with D possibly matching TRBD1 (5 bases). Between the trimmed V and J ends, which lost 2 bases and 8 bases, there was a span of 12 bases. Germline V lookup: CDR1 MNHEY, CDR2 SVGAGI. There are 13 residues in the CDR3. In nucleotides, the CDR3 is TGTGCCAGCAGTTACCCTCCAGGACACGAAGCTTTCTTT. This translates into CASSYPPGHEAFF.

This clonotype was observed at least ten times. The gene calls are TRBV7-9 and TRBJ2-7; unclear D gene. V was cut by 6 bases and J by 1 base, with 10 bases left in between. Germline-derived CDR1 and CDR2 are SEHNR and FQNEAQ (reference sequence). CDR3 length equals 13 residues. The CDR3 nucleotides read TGTGCCAGCAGTTGGACCCAGTCCTACGAGCAGTACTTC. Its protein product is CASSWTQSYEQYF.

This clonotype was recorded many times. An end of the junction differs from the germline gene, which may be a read error. The rearrangement joins TRBV12-3 or TRBV12-4 to TRBJ2-2; the D is unclear. This CDR3 has 14 residues. The CDR3 nucleotides read TGTGCCAGCTGGCCGAGGTCGAATACCGGGGAGCTGTTTTTT. Its protein is CASWPRSNTGELFF.

This clonotype was counted a few times. The chain joins TRBV5-1 to TRBJ2-3, with D possibly TRBD1 on 5 matching bases. Trimming cost V 0 bases and J 4 bases, with 12 bases left between them. The length of the CDR3 is 15 residues. Germline CDR1 and CDR2: SGHRS and YFSETQ. CDR3 DNA: TGCGCCAGCAGCTTGGGTGGACAAGCTTCAGATACGCAGTATTTT. Protein: CASSLGGQASDTQYF. Looking up the rest from reference TRBV5-1 and TRBJ2-3 gives the full variable domain: KAGVTQTPRYLIKTRGQQVTLSCSPISGHRSVSWYQQTPGQGLQFLFEYFSETQRNKGNFPGRFSGRQFSNSRSEMNVSTLELGDSALYLCASSLGGQASDTQYFGPGTRLTVL.

The V call is TRBV14, the J call TRBJ1-6; D not resolved. The CDR3 spans 12 residues. V was clipped by 3 bases and J by 9 bases, with 6 bases between them. From germline, CDR1 is SGHDN and CDR2 FVKESK. In nucleotides, the CDR3 is TGTGCCAGCAGCCATTCCCTTTCACCCCTCCACTTT. Translation: CASSHSLSPLHF.

In its sample, this clonotype was seen many times. V gene TRBV7-8 combines with J gene TRBJ2-2, with D unclear. CDR3 length: 14 residues. Trimming cost V 5 bases and J 4 bases, with 11 bases left between them. Germline V CDR1 and CDR2: SGHVS, FQNEAQ. The CDR3 DNA reads as TGTGCCAGCAGCGTTTCCAGAATCACCGGGGAGCTGTTTTTT. It is translated as CASSVSRITGELFF.

This clonotype is medium-sized (0.01 to 0.1%) by share. The V call is TRBV7-2, the J call TRBJ2-1, with TRBD2 matching 12 bases. This CDR3 comprises 15 residues. CDR1 SGHTA and CDR2 FQGNSA come from the germline V gene. The trim removed 5 bases at V and 5 bases at J, leaving 4 bases unmatched. The CDR3 loop reads CASSPGLAGNNEQFF. CDR3 nucleotide sequence: TGTGCCAGCAGCCCCGGACTAGCGGGGAACAATGAGCAGTTCTTC.

The chain carries TRBV7-9 and TRBJ1-4; 7 bases fit TRBD1. The CDR3 covers 14 residues. The V gene's germline CDR1 is SEHNR and CDR2 FQNEAQ (reference sequence). The V and J ends lost 5 bases and 7 bases, in that order; junction bases with no gene match: 7. The DNA of the CDR3 is TGTGCCAGCAGCCTACAGGGGAGAACTGAAAAACTGTTTTTT. Encoded protein: CASSLQGRTEKLFF.

In its sample, this clonotype was seen many times. This chain uses TRBV5-4 with TRBJ2-3; 9 bases are shared with TRBD2. Trimming at V came to 2 bases and at J to 4 bases, leaving 2 bases not matched to a gene. Germline V gene data show CDR1 as SGHNT and CDR2 as YYREEE (reference sequence). The CDR3 totals 14 residues. CDR3 sequence: CASSLAGGPDTQYF. The CDR3 DNA reads TGTGCCAGCAGCTTAGCGGGGGGACCAGATACGCAGTATTTT.

This clonotype was recorded many times. This chain connects TRBV20-1 to TRBJ2-3, with TRBD2 matching 11 bases. The CDR3 spans 16 residues. Germline V gene sequence: CDR1 DFQATT, CDR2 SNEGSKA (reference sequence). The V segment lost 4 bases and the J segment 1 base; nucleotides outside the gene matches: 7. The DNA of the CDR3 is TGCAGTGCTAACTCGGCTAGCGGGGGGCGCACAGATACGCAGTATTTT. Translated: CSANSASGGRTDTQYF.

This clonotype was picked up many times. V gene TRBV5-1 combines with J gene TRBJ2-1, with 7 nucleotides matching TRBD2. V trimming: 3 bases; J trimming: 9 bases; junction bases outside the gene matches: 12. Germline loops: CDR1 SGHRS, CDR2 YFSETQ. The CDR3 runs to 15 residues. CDR3 sequence (DNA): TGCGCCAGCAGCTCGATAGGACCGCCGGGGGGTGAGCAGTTCTTC. It translates to CASSSIGPPGGEQFF.

The sample holds many counts of this clonotype. V and J are TRBV7-9 and TRBJ2-1, with 7 nucleotides matching TRBD1. CDR1 SEHNR and CDR2 FQNEAQ come from the germline V gene (reference sequence). V lost 5 bases, J lost 6 bases, and 13 bases stayed unmatched. The CDR3 is 16 residues long. The CDR3 coding sequence is TGTGCCAGCAGCCCCCGACAGGGTGGGATGGGCAATGAGCAGTTCTTC. Its protein is CASSPRQGGMGNEQFF.

This clonotype has just a few counts. The CDR3 bases are TGTGCCAGCAGCACGGGGACTAGTCCGCAGTATTTT. Protein: CASSTGTSPQYF. The rearrangement links TRBV7-3 to TRBJ2-3, with 8 bases fitting TRBD2. CDR3 size: 12 residues. CDR1 and CDR2 from the germline V gene are SGHTA and FQGTGA. Trimming removed 5 bases from V and 10 bases from J; junction bases left unmatched: 5.

This clonotype has only a few counts. The chain employs TRBV6-4 and TRBJ2-1; 9 bases fit TRBD1. The germline gives CDR1 MRHNA, CDR2 SNTAGT. This CDR3 region has 15 residues. J lost 0 bases, V lost 6 bases, and 3 bases had no gene match. The CDR3 DNA sequence: TGTGCCAGCAGCCTGACAGGGGGCTCCTACAATGAGCAGTTCTTC. It is translated as CASSLTGGSYNEQFF.

In its sample, this clonotype was seen a few times. The chain combines TRBV7-2 with TRBJ1-6; perhaps TRBD1 as D (6 bases). Germline values: CDR1 SGHTA, CDR2 FQGNSA. Trimming removed 5 bases at V and 6 bases at J, with 14 bases between. This CDR3 is 15 amino acids long. CDR3 protein: CASSLQGALNSPLHF. CDR3 nucleotide sequence: TGTGCCAGCAGCCTACAGGGAGCCCTTAATTCACCCCTCCACTTT.

There are a few counts of this clonotype. The J gene is TRBJ1-2, the V gene TRBV18; 7 bases are shared with TRBD1. J lost 6 bases, V lost 3 bases, and 4 bases had no gene match. This CDR3 spans 13 amino acids. CDR1 is KGHSH and CDR2 is LQKENI in the germline V gene. CDR3 region: CASSPYQGDGYTF. DNA of the CDR3: TGTGCCAGCTCACCGTACCAGGGGGATGGCTACACCTTC. Combining the CDR3 with reference TRBV18 and TRBJ1-2 gives the whole variable domain NAGVMQNPRHLVRRRGQEARLRCSPMKGHSHVYWYRQLPEEGLKFMVYLQKENIIDESGMPKERFSAEFPKEGPSILRIQQVVRGDSAAYFCASSPYQGDGYTFGSGTRLTVV.

This clonotype was found a few times. The rearrangement uses TRBV15 and TRBJ2-5, with 7 bases identical to TRBD2. V lost 1 base to trimming and J lost 5 bases; unmatched junction nucleotides: 4. In germline, CDR1 is LNHNV, CDR2 YYDKDF (reference sequence). The CDR3 has 14 residues. In DNA form, the CDR3 reads TGTGCCACCAGCAGAGTCGGGGGGTGGGAGACCCAGTACTTC. Translating it yields CATSRVGGWETQYF.

This clonotype was observed many times. The chain employs TRBV4-2 and TRBJ2-7; D is possibly TRBD1 (6 bases). With 0 bases removed from V and 0 bases from J, the gap between germline ends came to 15 bases. In germline, CDR1 is LGHNA, CDR2 YNFKEQ. CDR3 length: 17 residues. The CDR3 DNA is TGTGCCAGCAGCCAAGAAGGTTGGGGGCAGAGCTCCTACGAGCAGTACTTC. Translating gives CASSQEGWGQSSYEQYF.

This clonotype was seen a handful of times. The chain has TRBV25-1 and TRBJ2-2; D unresolved. CDR3 length: 15 residues. Between the trimmed V and J ends, which lost 1 base and 6 bases, there was a span of 12 bases. Germline assignment: CDR1 MGHDK and CDR2 SYGVNS. The CDR3 DNA reads TGTGCCAGCAGTGAATTGAGTTCTCGACCCGGGGAGCTGTTTTTT. Translating it yields CASSELSSRPGELFF.

There are many counts of this clonotype. The chain employs TRBV24-1 and TRBJ2-1; TRBD1 agrees at 9 bases. The J segment lost 6 bases and the V segment lost 4 bases, leaving 6 bases of the junction unmatched. Germline values: CDR1 KGHDR, CDR2 SFDVKD. This CDR3 is 15 amino acids long. The CDR3 region is CATSDPGQGANEQFF. The CDR3 DNA reads TGTGCCACCAGTGACCCGGGACAGGGTGCCAATGAGCAGTTCTTC.

The chain recombines TRBV7-2 with TRBJ1-6; D perhaps matches TRBD1 (5 bases). The germline gives CDR1 SGHTA, CDR2 FQGNSA. The CDR3 is made up of 16 amino acids. The V end lost 5 bases, the J end lost 7 bases, and 18 bases lay between the germline ends. CDR3 bases: TGTGCCAGCAGCAAACGCCGGGGGTATGTGAATTCACCCCTCCACTTT. Translation gives CASSKRRGYVNSPLHF.

The gene calls are TRBV12-3 or TRBV12-4 and TRBJ2-3, with a tentative D call TRBD2 (5 bases). The V end was cut by 5 bases, the J end by 2 bases, with 17 bases between. The length of the CDR3 is 16 residues. The CDR3 DNA reads as TGTGCCAGCAGTCGAGATTCCCCGGGAAACACAGATACGCAGTATTTT. Amino acids: CASSRDSPGNTDTQYF.

This clonotype was seen many times. The chain couples TRBV10-3 to TRBJ1-6; D gene ambiguous. This CDR3 is built from 14 residues. Trimming took 10 bases from V and 9 from J, leaving 19 bases between them. The germline gives CDR1 ENHRY, CDR2 SYGVKD. The CDR3 bases are TGTGCCACGTCTGAGGTCAGAGCCGGTTCACCCCTCCACTTT. Protein product: CATSEVRAGSPLHF.

This clonotype was detected ten times or more. The chain carries TRBV24-1 and TRBJ2-1; 10 nucleotides agree with TRBD1. V was pared by 4 bases and J by 8 bases, with 13 bases of the junction left unmatched. This CDR3 is 17 amino acids long. In germline, CDR1 is KGHDR, CDR2 SFDVKD. For the CDR3, the DNA is TGTGCCACCAGTGACGCAATGACAGGGGGCTCCGGGTATGAGCAGTTCTTC. It specifies CATSDAMTGGSGYEQFF.

There are many counts of this clonotype. The chain employs TRBV20-1 and TRBJ2-5; maybe TRBD2 (6 bases). Germline V lookup: CDR1 DFQATT, CDR2 SNEGSKA (reference sequence). V lost 0 bases and J 0 bases, leaving 8 bases between the germline ends. This CDR3 has 14 amino acids. This CDR3 is CSARDGDYQETQYF. CDR3 coding DNA: TGCAGTGCTAGAGATGGGGACTACCAAGAGACCCAGTACTTC.